This T cell receptor (beta chain) stems from a study of vaccination and CD4 T cells after COVID-19. The CDR3 extends over 15 amino acids. In germline, CDR1 is DFQATT, CDR2 SNEGSKA (reference sequence). With V trimmed by 3 bases and J by 4 bases, 7 bases remained unmatched. Treatment reported: approximately 9-day PBMC culture with coronavirus spike peptide pools or control peptides (ViraFEST assay). In this sample, this clonotype turned up a few times. Its specificity is unknown. The Oncomine TCR Beta short-read assay sequenced DNA from cultured CD4+ T cells. TCRdb used MiXCR to reprocess the PCR reads, holding one entry per CDR3 protein. The sample includes 12,000 to 15,000 distinct CDR3 sequences, approximately 53% of them seen just once.

The chain joins TRBV20-1 to TRBJ2-2, with 8 positions matching TRBD1. The specimen was CD4+ T cells from blood, cultured in vitro, collected before SARS-CoV-2 vaccination. The sequence came from a human donor who had recovered from COVID-19. CDR3 amino acids: CSASDRGYSTGELFF. The DNA of the CDR3 is TGCAGTGCTAGTGACAGGGGTTATAGCACCGGGGAGCTGTTTTTT.